This T cell receptor beta chain comes out of a study of OX40 agonist ivuxolimab in advanced cancers. Study details: Among those treated, three patients had partial responses, one with hepatocellular carcinoma and two with cutaneous melanoma. Findings and caveats of the study: Among T cells, CD8+ cells averaged more expanded clones than CD4+ cells.

TCRdb's copy holds only in-frame clones and misses some; the assay was immunoSEQ multiplex PCR. The top ten clones hold roughly 1.2% of a sample with roughly 110,000 clones, 85% to 95% of them seen once. A note on this clone: Antigen unknown.

This sequence originates from an adult with an advanced solid tumor such as melanoma, head and neck, liver or kidney cancer. Material: CD4+ or CD8+ T cells sorted from blood, obtained in a trial of the OX40 agonist ivuxolimab.

The DNA of the CDR3 is TGTGCCAGCAGAAGGGAGAGCTCTGGAAACACCATATATTTT. Encoded protein: CASRRESSGNTIYF. The chain combines TRBV6-1 with TRBJ1-3; D gene ambiguous. The V end lost 6 bases, the J end lost 0 bases, and 9 bases lay between the germline ends. The CDR3 is made up of 14 amino acids. Germline-derived CDR1 and CDR2 are MNHNS and SASEGT.